This T cell receptor beta chain was sequenced for a study of STAT5B mutations in CD4+ large granular lymphocyte leukemia. Notes on this clone: Antigen: not known.

V was cut by 4 bases and J by 4 bases, with 18 bases left in between. The V gene's germline CDR1 is SGHRS and CDR2 YFSETQ. CDR3 length equals 15 residues. Assay used: immunoSEQ multiplex PCR; TCRdb lists only in-frame clones, some missing. The profile shows approximately 31,000 clones, about 70% of them singletons. Study-wide results and limits: Patient CD4-sorted repertoires stayed more clonal than healthy ones after leukemic-clone removal. The CD4+ versus CD8+ T-LGLL clonality difference may reflect limited sample size.

The rearrangement links TRBV5-1 to TRBJ2-7, with D perhaps matching TRBD1 (5 bases). This clonotype originated in a human donor in good health. Sequences were obtained from CD4+ T cells from blood buffy coats. This CDR3 is CASSRILGQSYEQYF. DNA for the CDR3: TGCGCCAGCAGCAGAATCCTAGGACAAAGTTACGAGCAGTACTTC.